The next 32 T cell receptor beta chains were all read from a single sample in a study of cytomegalovirus exposure and HLA in healthy donors. Researchers ran the PCR with 60 Vbeta and 13 Jbeta primers. This table comes from immunoSEQ multiplex PCR, and its TCRdb copy is limited to in-frame clones, with some not included. The sample has 100,000 to 120,000 clones, 67% seen once. The sample taken for sequencing was PBMCs. These receptors originate from a man between 18 and 29 years old in good health and CMV-seropositive.

The CDR3 region is CASSRAAGTDTQYF. DNA of the CDR3: TGCGCCAGCAGCAGGGCCGCGGGGACAGATACGCAGTATTTT. The rearrangement joins TRBV10-1 to TRBJ2-3, with D perhaps matching TRBD2 (6 bases). V was cut by 6 bases and J by 3 bases, with 13 bases left in between. The CDR3 is 14 amino acids. Germline V gene data show CDR1 as WNHNN and CDR2 as SYGVQD (reference sequence).

This sequence joins TRBV28 and TRBJ2-5; the D gene is possibly TRBD2 (6 bases). From germline, CDR1 is MDHEN and CDR2 SYDVKM. V was clipped by 3 bases and J by 1 base, with 9 bases between them. This CDR3 contains 14 residues. Written as DNA, the CDR3 is TGTGCCAGCAGTTTGGAGGGGACCCAAGAGACCCAGTACTTC. Its translation is CASSLEGTQETQYF.

The chain combines TRBV5-1 with TRBJ2-7; 8 bases match TRBD1. Germline CDR1 SGHRS, CDR2 YFSETQ. J gave up 2 bases and V 5 bases, and 6 bases lay outside the gene matches. This CDR3 spans 14 amino acids. The CDR3 is CASSRAGGPYEQYV. The CDR3 DNA reads TGCGCCAGCAGTCGGGCAGGGGGCCCCTACGAGCAGTACGTC.

V usage is TRBV7-9 and J usage is TRBJ2-2; D call uncertain. The germline V gene has CDR1 SEHNR and CDR2 FQNEAQ (reference sequence). Trimming removed 4 bases from V and 3 bases from J, with 9 bases in between. The CDR3 is 14 amino acids. Here the CDR3 reads CASSSLRDTGELFF. The DNA of the CDR3 is TGTGCCAGCAGCTCCCTCCGGGACACCGGGGAGCTGTTTTTT.

This chain links TRBV7-4 with TRBJ1-1, with 8 bases matching TRBD1. Germline trimming cut 3 bases from V and 2 bases from J; bases unmatched to any gene: 8. Germline CDR1 and CDR2: SGHVT and SQSDAQ. The CDR3 totals 16 residues. The CDR3 loop reads CASSLIKDRDNTEAFF. The CDR3 nucleotides are TGTGCCAGCAGCTTGATAAAGGACAGGGATAACACTGAAGCTTTCTTT.

The gene calls are TRBV2 and TRBJ2-7; D is undetermined. The V end lost 7 bases, the J end lost 6 bases, and 16 bases lay between the germline ends. Per germline, CDR1 SNHLY and CDR2 FYNNEI. This CDR3 region has 13 residues. In DNA form, the CDR3 reads TGTGCCAGCATGCGTCTCACGGTCGGCGAGCAGTACTTC. Its protein is CASMRLTVGEQYF.

The V gene is TRBV6-1, the J gene TRBJ2-5, with a possible D match to TRBD2 (6 bases). Trimming took 1 base from V and 9 from J, leaving 12 bases between them. This CDR3 has 13 amino acids. CDR1 MNHNS and CDR2 SASEGT come from the germline V gene. This chain's CDR3 is CASSEGGGRAQYF. CDR3 nucleotides: TGTGCCAGCAGTGAAGGGGGAGGCCGCGCCCAGTACTTC.

The chain is built from TRBV5-3 and TRBJ1-6, with TRBD1 matching 7 bases. TRBV5-3 is labeled an ORF, and its function is uncertain. After removal of 1 base from V and 7 bases from J, the junction contained 11 bases not matched to a gene. The CDR3 extends over 17 amino acids. CDR3 in amino acids: CARSLRGRELGNSPLHF. In nucleotides, the CDR3 is TGTGCCAGAAGCTTGAGGGGGCGCGAATTGGGAAATTCACCCCTCCACTTT.

This clone was found a few times. The rearrangement links TRBV7-2 to TRBJ2-3, with D possibly being TRBD1 (6 bases). V was cut by 5 bases and J by 7 bases, with 22 bases left in between. Per germline, CDR1 SGHTA and CDR2 FQGNSA. The CDR3 is 16 residues long. Written as DNA, the CDR3 is TGTGCCAGCAGCCACGTTGGGGACACACGAGTAAATACGCAGTATTTT. Its translation is CASSHVGDTRVNTQYF. Together with reference TRBV7-2 and TRBJ2-3, the CDR3 gives the full variable domain: GAGVSQSPSNKVTEKGKDVELRCDPISGHTALYWYRQSLGQGLEFLIYFQGNSAPDKSGLPSDRFSAERTGGSVSTLTIQRTQQEDSAVYLCASSHVGDTRVNTQYFGPGTRLTVL.

The chain combines TRBV11-1 with TRBJ1-1; no clear D. Germline V lookup: CDR1 SGHAT, CDR2 FQDESV (reference sequence). The CDR3 covers 13 residues. Trimming took off 6 bases at V and 1 base at J, with 9 bases between the two ends. The CDR3 reads CASRFGGNTEAFF. Here the CDR3 DNA reads TGTGCCAGCAGGTTCGGCGGGAACACTGAAGCTTTCTTT. The complete variable domain, with remaining parts taken from reference TRBV11-1 and TRBJ1-1, reads EAEVAQSPRYKITEKSQAVAFWCDPISGHATLYWYRQILGQGPELLVQFQDESVVDDSQLPKDRFSAERLKGVDSTLKIQPAELGDSAMYLCASRFGGNTEAFFGQGTRLTVV.

This chain joins TRBV10-1 and TRBJ2-4; D is perhaps TRBD1 (6 bases). This CDR3 contains 14 residues. Germline V lookup: CDR1 WNHNN, CDR2 SYGVQD (reference sequence). Trimming removed 1 base from V and 5 bases from J, with 9 bases in between. The chain's CDR3 is CASSEYRAENIQYF. Here the CDR3 DNA reads TGCGCCAGCAGTGAGTACAGGGCGGAAAACATTCAGTACTTC.

This clone was seen only a few times. The V call is TRBV19, the J call TRBJ2-3; 8 positions match TRBD2. V lost 7 bases to trimming and J lost 2 bases; unmatched junction nucleotides: 8. This CDR3 region has 15 residues. The V gene's germline CDR1 is LNHDA and CDR2 SQIVND (reference sequence). CDR3 in DNA: TGTGCCAGTACTATTAGCGGGGTGGTCACAGATACGCAGTATTTT. Residues: CASTISGVVTDTQYF.

The V gene is TRBV6-6, the J gene TRBJ2-6, with D maybe TRBD1 (5 bases). The CDR3 consists of 15 residues. CDR1 is MNHNY, CDR2 SVGAGI, per germline (reference sequence). Trimming cost V 5 bases and J 2 bases, with 10 bases left between them. The CDR3 DNA is TGTGCCAGCAGTACCATAGGGGCTGGGGCCAACGTCCTGACTTTC. It specifies CASSTIGAGANVLTF.

This clone has more than one count but fewer than ten. The chain employs TRBV30 and TRBJ1-5; D call uncertain. V lost 2 bases to trimming and J lost 3 bases, with 8 bases between them. The CDR3 length is 13 residues. The V gene's germline CDR1 is GTSNPN and CDR2 SVGIG (reference sequence). In nucleotides, the CDR3 is TGTGCCTGGAGTCCCGCACTCAATCAGCCCCAGCATTTT. It translates to CAWSPALNQPQHF.

V usage is TRBV9 and J usage is TRBJ2-2; D ambiguous. Trimming stripped 2 bases from V and 5 bases from J, with 4 bases between. Germline V gene lookup returns CDR1 SGDLS and CDR2 YYNGEE. The CDR3 extends over 12 amino acids. CDR3 DNA: TGTGCCAGCAGCGTCAGGACCGGGGAGCTGTTTTTT. Amino acids: CASSVRTGELFF.

This chain joins TRBV29-1 and TRBJ2-2, with D perhaps matching TRBD2 (6 bases). Germline CDR1 SQVTM, CDR2 ANQGSEA. V was shortened by 6 bases and J by 7 bases, with 15 bases between the two germline ends. This CDR3 region has 13 residues. The chain's CDR3 is CSVMTRLNGELFF. CDR3 bases: TGCAGCGTCATGACTAGATTAAACGGGGAGCTGTTTTTT.

This clone was observed a single time. V usage is TRBV2 and J usage is TRBJ1-2, with D possibly TRBD1 on 6 matching bases. This CDR3 is 15 amino acids long. Germline V gene data show CDR1 as SNHLY and CDR2 as FYNNEI. With 10 bases removed from V and 6 bases from J, the gap between germline ends came to 24 bases. The CDR3 here is CATISRLGAQNGYTF. The CDR3 DNA is TGTGCCACTATTAGCCGGCTGGGGGCGCAAAATGGCTACACCTTC.

The chain joins TRBV5-1 to TRBJ1-2; 8 nucleotides line up with TRBD1. V lost 0 bases to trimming and J lost 2 bases; unmatched junction nucleotides: 15. This CDR3 is built from 19 residues. Germline V CDR1 and CDR2: SGHRS, YFSETQ. The CDR3 coding sequence is TGCGCCAGCAGCTTGGCCCTTAAGGGACAGGACGTACTGAACTATGGCTACACCTTC. Protein product: CASSLALKGQDVLNYGYTF. Variable domain in full (rest from reference TRBV5-1 and TRBJ1-2): KAGVTQTPRYLIKTRGQQVTLSCSPISGHRSVSWYQQTPGQGLQFLFEYFSETQRNKGNFPGRFSGRQFSNSRSEMNVSTLELGDSALYLCASSLALKGQDVLNYGYTFGSGTRLTVV.

CDR3 amino acids: CASSFWGGGLAEAFF. The CDR3 bases are TGTGCCAGCAGTTTCTGGGGGGGCGGGTTGGCTGAAGCTTTCTTT. The J gene is TRBJ1-1, the V gene TRBV27, with D perhaps matching TRBD1 (6 bases). The V gene's germline CDR1 is MNHEY and CDR2 SMNVEV (reference sequence). V gave up 3 bases and J gave up 6 bases, with 17 bases separating them. The CDR3 loop spans 15 amino acids.

The chain links TRBV13 to TRBJ2-5; no clear D. Germline loops: CDR1 PRHDT, CDR2 FYEKMQ (reference sequence). Between the trimmed V and J ends, which lost 1 base and 5 bases, there was a span of 5 bases. The CDR3 runs to 12 residues. CDR3 sequence (DNA): TGTGCCAGCAGCTTAGCTCGGGAGACCCAGTACTTC. Residues: CASSLARETQYF.

This clone was counted between two and nine times. V gene TRBV10-3 combines with J gene TRBJ2-7, with TRBD1 identical over 11 bases. Looked up from germline, CDR1 is ENHRY and CDR2 is SYGVKD. Trimming removed 6 bases from V and 3 bases from J; junction bases left unmatched: 13. The CDR3 has 17 amino acids. The CDR3 DNA reads as TGTGCCATCAGAGGGGACAGGGGGATACAAACCCACTACGAGCAGTACTTC. Amino acid sequence: CAIRGDRGIQTHYEQYF.

The V call is TRBV12-5, the J call TRBJ2-5, with 8 bases matching TRBD1. The V gene's germline CDR1 is LGHNT and CDR2 FRNRAP. The J segment lost 5 bases and the V segment lost 6 bases, leaving 8 bases of the junction unmatched. The CDR3 runs 14 residues. CDR3 sequence: CASGLTGDAETQYF. The CDR3 DNA reads as TGTGCTAGTGGCTTGACAGGGGATGCGGAGACCCAGTACTTC.

Details on this clone: Other DNA sequences from this sample encode an identical CDR3 as well. This chain uses TRBV5-1 with TRBJ1-2; maybe TRBD1 (6 bases). Germline-derived CDR1 and CDR2 are SGHRS and YFSETQ. The CDR3 is made up of 14 amino acids. V lost 2 bases and J 2 bases, leaving 10 bases between the germline ends. This CDR3 reads CASSFAGANYGYTF. In DNA, the CDR3 is TGCGCCAGCAGCTTTGCGGGGGCGAACTATGGCTACACCTTC.

The chain has TRBV23-1 and TRBJ1-1; D not certain. TRBV23-1 qualifies as an ORF whose function is uncertain. CDR3 length: 17 residues. The ends were cut back, 2 bases at V and 4 bases at J, with 20 bases in the middle. The CDR3 DNA reads TGCGCCAGCAGTCAAACCCCCCAAACAGCCTTGGCCACTGAAGCTTTCTTT. Translating gives CASSQTPQTALATEAFF.

The V and J genes are TRBV6-1 and TRBJ2-7; tentatively, D is TRBD1 (8 bases). Germline V lookup: CDR1 MNHNS, CDR2 SASEGT. The CDR3 is 13 residues long. V was cut by 2 bases and J by 6 bases, with 11 bases left in between. The CDR3 sequence: CASSEYRGGEQYV. CDR3 DNA sequence: TGTGCCAGCAGTGAATACAGGGGGGGCGAGCAGTACGTC.

The rearrangement uses TRBV5-8 and TRBJ1-2; D is undetermined. V shed 1 base and J shed 4 bases, with 11 bases lying between them. The CDR3 runs to 14 residues. Looked up from germline, CDR1 is SGHTS and CDR2 is YDEGEE. This chain's CDR3 is CASSLRPAVYGYTF. CDR3 in DNA: TGTGCCAGCAGCTTGCGCCCCGCGGTCTATGGCTACACCTTC.

This chain joins TRBV28 and TRBJ2-7; tentatively, D is TRBD2 (6 bases). CDR1 is MDHEN and CDR2 is SYDVKM in the germline V gene. The CDR3 runs 13 residues. Deletions cut 2 bases from V and 6 bases from J, with 11 bases between. CDR3 region: CASSLQRGGEQYV. CDR3 bases: TGTGCCAGCAGTTTACAAAGGGGAGGCGAGCAGTACGTC.

This sequence joins TRBV5-6 and TRBJ1-6, with D possibly being TRBD1 (5 bases). Germline CDR1 is SGHDT and CDR2 is YYEEEE. Trimming took 4 bases from V and 7 from J, leaving 9 bases between them. There are 13 residues in the CDR3. The CDR3 DNA is TGTGCCAGCAGCCCTGGGGGGAATTCACCCCTCCACTTT. Protein: CASSPGGNSPLHF. The entire variable domain, with the rest obtained from reference TRBV5-6 and TRBJ1-6, is as follows: DAGVTQSPTHLIKTRGQQVTLRCSPKSGHDTVSWYQQALGQGPQFIFQYYEEEERQRGNFPDRFSGHQFPNYSSELNVNALLLGDSALYLCASSPGGNSPLHFGNGTRLTVT.

The chain has TRBV19 and TRBJ1-2; D is unresolved. The CDR3 has 11 amino acids. The germline V gene has CDR1 LNHDA and CDR2 SQIVND (reference sequence). Trimming shortened V by 7 bases and J by 4 bases, and 7 bases separated the two germline ends. The chain's CDR3 is CASTSGYGYTF. As DNA, the CDR3 is TGTGCCAGTACCTCAGGCTATGGCTACACCTTC. Filled out from reference TRBV19 and TRBJ1-2, the complete variable domain reads DGGITQSPKYLFRKEGQNVTLSCEQNLNHDAMYWYRQDPGQGLRLIYYSQIVNDFQKGDIAEGYSVSREKKESFPLTVTSAQKNPTAFYLCASTSGYGYTFGSGTRLTVV.

The CDR3 is CASSRDRTNSPLHF. CDR3 sequence (DNA): TGTGCCAGCAGCCGGGACAGGACCAATTCACCCCTCCACTTT. The chain uses TRBV6-5 and TRBJ1-6, with 8 bases aligning to TRBD1. CDR1 and CDR2 (germline): MNHEY, SVGAGI. CDR3 length equals 14 residues. J lost 7 bases, V lost 6 bases, and 5 bases had no gene match.

This clone was seen a handful of times. Germline and junction disagree at one end, which may indicate a read error. The V call is TRBV6-5, the J call TRBJ1-2; D is perhaps TRBD1 (5 bases). This CDR3 comprises 13 residues. CDR1 is MNHEY and CDR2 is SVGAGI in the germline V gene. CDR3 protein: CASSDSTVYGYTF. The CDR3 DNA reads as TGTGCCAGCAGTGACTCGACAGTGTATGGCTACACCTTC.

J is TRBJ1-3 and V is TRBV28; 7 nucleotides align to TRBD1. Unmatched junction bases numbered 3, after V lost 4 bases and J lost 0 bases. The CDR3 is 15 amino acids. In germline, CDR1 is MDHEN, CDR2 SYDVKM. The CDR3 here is CASSSGTASGNTIYF. The CDR3 coding sequence is TGTGCCAGCAGTTCGGGGACAGCCTCTGGAAACACCATATATTTT.